The 22 T cell receptor beta chains presented below share a single source sample, sequenced in a study of T cell repertoires in ileal Crohn's disease. The time point was: neoterminal ileum biopsy at postoperative endoscopy, about 6 months after surgery. Profiled with immunoSEQ multiplex PCR; TCRdb holds only in-frame clones, not every one. The sample has about 62,000 clones, about 89% seen once. Sequenced: ileal tissue. The receptor source for this set is an adult with Crohn's disease.

The chain uses TRBV30 and TRBJ1-2; D gene uncertain. CDR1 and CDR2 (germline): GTSNPN, SVGIG (reference sequence). This CDR3 comprises 11 residues. V dropped 5 bases and J dropped 8 bases, with 12 bases sitting between them. Written as DNA, the CDR3 is TGTGCCTGGGCTAACCTGAGGGGCTACACCTTC. Amino acids: CAWANLRGYTF. Full variable domain (remainder filled in from reference TRBV30 and TRBJ1-2): SQTIHQWPATLVQPVGSPLSLECTVEGTSNPNLYWYRQAAGRGLQLLFYSVGIGQISSEVPQNLSASRPQDRQFILSSKKLLLSDSGFYLCAWANLRGYTFGSGTRLTVV.

The genes are TRBV5-6 and TRBJ2-5, with 7 bases matching TRBD2. Germline loops: CDR1 SGHDT, CDR2 YYEEEE. The CDR3 has 13 amino acids. V gave up 3 bases and J gave up 3 bases; unmatched junction bases: 2. The CDR3 reads CASSWGGEETQYF. For the CDR3, the DNA is TGTGCCAGCAGCTGGGGAGGGGAAGAGACCCAGTACTTC. Together with reference TRBV5-6 and TRBJ2-5, the CDR3 gives the full variable domain: DAGVTQSPTHLIKTRGQQVTLRCSPKSGHDTVSWYQQALGQGPQFIFQYYEEEERQRGNFPDRFSGHQFPNYSSELNVNALLLGDSALYLCASSWGGEETQYFGPGTRLLVL.

This clone was picked up one time. This sequence joins TRBV4-1 and TRBJ2-7, with D possibly TRBD2 on 6 matching bases. CDR3 length: 14 amino acids. The germline V gene has CDR1 MGHRA and CDR2 YSYEKL. V shed 3 bases and J shed 1 base, with 10 bases lying between them. CDR3 sequence reads: CASSQGGSSYEQYF. In nucleotides, the CDR3 is TGCGCCAGCAGCCAGGGGGGATCATCCTACGAGCAGTACTTC.

CDR3 nucleotides: TGCAGTGCTAGGGGGGGTATTGCGCAGTATTTT. Its translation is CSARGGIAQYF. V gene TRBV20-1 combines with J gene TRBJ2-3, with D tentatively TRBD2 (6 bases). The CDR3 has 11 residues. V was trimmed by 3 bases and J by 10 bases, leaving 11 bases between them. Germline loops: CDR1 DFQATT, CDR2 SNEGSKA (reference sequence).

The chain has TRBV7-9 and TRBJ1-1, with D possibly matching TRBD1 (6 bases). CDR3 size: 14 residues. V lost 6 bases and J 4 bases, leaving 15 bases between the germline ends. Germline V gene data show CDR1 as SEHNR and CDR2 as FQNEAQ (reference sequence). The CDR3 sequence: CASRLYRDSTEAFF. The CDR3 DNA reads as TGTGCCAGCAGACTGTACAGGGATAGCACTGAAGCTTTCTTT.

The rearrangement uses TRBV4-3 and TRBJ2-1; D possibly corresponds to TRBD2 (6 bases). The CDR3 is 15 amino acids. CDR1 and CDR2 (germline): LGHNA, YSLEER. V was pared by 4 bases and J by 7 bases, with 17 bases between. This chain's CDR3 is CASSPRDSSRNEQFF. The CDR3, as DNA: TGCGCCAGCAGCCCCCGGGACTCTTCTCGTAATGAGCAGTTCTTC.

The chain carries TRBV7-9 and TRBJ2-5; 7 bases line up with TRBD2. This CDR3 is 16 amino acids long. Germline trimming cut 1 base from V and 4 bases from J; bases unmatched to any gene: 9. CDR1 is SEHNR, CDR2 FQNEAQ, per germline (reference sequence). The CDR3 DNA sequence: TGTGCCAGCAGCTTAGTACTCGACACGGGGGGAGAGACCCAGTACTTC. It encodes CASSLVLDTGGETQYF.

V usage is TRBV2 and J usage is TRBJ1-6, with a possible D match to TRBD1 (5 bases). CDR1 is SNHLY and CDR2 is FYNNEI in the germline V gene. Trimming shortened V by 7 bases and J by 3 bases, and 10 bases separated the two germline ends. The CDR3 sequence is 14 residues long. DNA for the CDR3: TGTGCCAGCAATATCCAGGGCTATAATTCACCCCTCCACTTT. Translation gives CASNIQGYNSPLHF.

This chain links TRBV5-1 with TRBJ1-2; 11 bases line up with TRBD1. Germline V gene lookup returns CDR1 SGHRS and CDR2 YFSETQ. With V trimmed by 7 bases and J by 8 bases, 10 bases remained unmatched. The CDR3 totals 14 residues. The CDR3 coding sequence is TGCGCCAGCGATCTCGGACAGGGGGCGCTAGGCTACACCTTC. Protein product: CASDLGQGALGYTF.

This chain connects TRBV11-2 to TRBJ1-2; D remains ambiguous. CDR1 and CDR2 (germline): SGHAT, FQNNGV. CDR3 length: 18 residues. Trimming removed 7 bases at V and 2 bases at J, with 26 bases between. The CDR3 DNA reads as TGTGCCAGCAACCCGGTTACTGGACTGCGGAGGTCCAACTATGGCTACACCTTC. This gives the protein CASNPVTGLRRSNYGYTF.

This chain uses TRBV6-1 with TRBJ2-3, with 8 bases lining up with TRBD2. Trimming at V came to 3 bases and at J to 5 bases, leaving 10 bases not matched to a gene. The length of the CDR3 is 16 residues. Germline V lookup: CDR1 MNHNS, CDR2 SASEGT. DNA for the CDR3: TGTGCCAGCAGTGACCCGACCGGGGGGGCCGTAGATACGCAGTATTTT. Amino acid sequence: CASSDPTGGAVDTQYF.

The rearrangement uses TRBV29-1 and TRBJ2-2; 7 bases are a match to TRBD1. The V gene end was trimmed by 4 bases and the J gene end by 6 bases; junction bases not matched to a gene: 8. The CDR3 is 14 residues long. Germline V CDR1 and CDR2: SQVTM, ANQGSEA. CDR3 nucleotides: TGCAGCGTTGGCTGGGACAGCTTATCCGGGGAGCTGTTTTTT. Its protein is CSVGWDSLSGELFF.

The chain employs TRBV5-4 and TRBJ1-2; D perhaps matches TRBD1 (5 bases). This CDR3 contains 13 residues. V gave up 9 bases and J gave up 5 bases, with 17 bases separating them. Germline-derived CDR1 and CDR2 are SGHNT and YYREEE (reference sequence). The CDR3 loop is CATGQTLAYGYTF. The CDR3 DNA is TGTGCCACCGGACAAACCTTGGCTTATGGCTACACCTTC.

The chain joins TRBV10-3 to TRBJ1-5, with D uncertain. Trimming stripped 6 bases from V and 0 bases from J, with 6 bases between. This CDR3 is 13 amino acids long. Germline CDR1 reads ENHRY; CDR2 reads SYGVKD. The chain's CDR3 is CAIRRDSNQPQHF. The CDR3, as DNA: TGTGCCATCAGGCGGGATAGCAATCAGCCCCAGCATTTT.

V gene TRBV7-9 combines with J gene TRBJ1-6, with 10 bases identical to TRBD1. From germline, CDR1 is SEHNR and CDR2 FQNEAQ (reference sequence). With 5 bases clipped from V and 8 bases from J, the junction kept 9 bases outside the gene matches. CDR3 size: 16 residues. Here the CDR3 reads CASSPRDRGLDSPLHF. Written as DNA, the CDR3 is TGTGCCAGCAGCCCCAGGGACAGGGGCTTGGATTCACCCCTCCACTTT.

This chain joins TRBV5-1 and TRBJ1-2; D gene unclear. The CDR3 has 13 residues. From germline, CDR1 is SGHRS and CDR2 YFSETQ. With 4 bases removed from V and 4 bases from J, the gap between germline ends came to 11 bases. As DNA, the CDR3 is TGCGCCAGCAGCCTGGGGAGCCCCTATGGCTACACCTTC. Protein product: CASSLGSPYGYTF.

This chain joins TRBV5-1 and TRBJ2-2; TRBD2 matches at 7 bases. From germline, CDR1 is SGHRS and CDR2 YFSETQ. The CDR3 contains 16 residues. The V and J ends lost 3 bases and 6 bases, in that order; junction bases with no gene match: 11. The CDR3, as DNA: TGCGCCAGCAGCTACACCCAGGGAGGGGACGCCGGGGAGCTGTTTTTT. This translates into CASSYTQGGDAGELFF. Variable domain in full (rest from reference TRBV5-1 and TRBJ2-2): KAGVTQTPRYLIKTRGQQVTLSCSPISGHRSVSWYQQTPGQGLQFLFEYFSETQRNKGNFPGRFSGRQFSNSRSEMNVSTLELGDSALYLCASSYTQGGDAGELFFGEGSRLTVL.

The chain combines TRBV5-1 with TRBJ1-1; D is undetermined. This CDR3 spans 16 amino acids. Germline CDR1 is SGHRS and CDR2 is YFSETQ. Trimming cost V 1 base and J 0 bases, with 13 bases left between them. DNA for the CDR3: TGCGCCAGCAGCTTGATGTATGACTTGATGAACACTGAAGCTTTCTTT. Amino acid sequence: CASSLMYDLMNTEAFF.

V and J are TRBV19 and TRBJ1-2; D gene ambiguous. Trimming cost V 6 bases and J 4 bases, with 15 bases left between them. Germline V lookup: CDR1 LNHDA, CDR2 SQIVND (reference sequence). The CDR3 spans 14 residues. The CDR3 loop is CASSYPPPVYGYTF. The CDR3 coding sequence is TGTGCCAGTAGCTATCCCCCGCCGGTCTATGGCTACACCTTC.

The CDR3 region is CASSVSGDGEQFF. CDR3 sequence (DNA): TGTGCCAGCAGCGTTTCAGGGGATGGTGAGCAGTTCTTC. The chain employs TRBV9 and TRBJ2-1; maybe TRBD1 (6 bases). Germline V gene data show CDR1 as SGDLS and CDR2 as YYNGEE. The ends were cut back, 2 bases at V and 9 bases at J, with 12 bases in the middle. This CDR3 contains 13 residues.

This chain links TRBV5-4 with TRBJ2-1; the D gene is possibly TRBD1 (5 bases). Germline lookup yields CDR1 SGHNT and CDR2 YYREEE (reference sequence). V was clipped by 1 base and J by 8 bases, with 10 bases between them. This CDR3 comprises 13 residues. CDR3 amino acids: CASSLPTVDEQFF. In DNA form, the CDR3 reads TGTGCCAGCAGCTTGCCGACAGTCGATGAGCAGTTCTTC.

Of note for this clone: The junction departs from germline at one end; a sequencing error may be responsible. The chain combines TRBV7-7 with TRBJ2-2; 7 positions match TRBD2. The CDR3 runs 15 residues. Germline lookup yields CDR1 SSHAT and CDR2 FNYEAQ (reference sequence). The CDR3, as DNA: TGTGCTAGCAGCCCGCTGGCGGGAGTTGCCGGGGAGCTGTTTTTT. Its translation is CASSPLAGVAGELFF.